The 2 T cell receptor beta chains presented below share a single source sample, sequenced in a study of blood T cell repertoires in COVID-19. Generated by immunoSEQ multiplex PCR, the TCRdb table keeps only in-frame clones and is missing some. This repertoire shows around 500,000 clones, 88% found once; its top ten account for less than 2%. Sequencing used PBMCs or T cells enriched from blood (not recorded which). These receptors were taken from a woman between 35 and 50 years old who had recovered from COVID-19.

This sequence joins TRBV7-9 and TRBJ1-2; 7 bases are shared with TRBD1. This CDR3 has 13 amino acids. Looked up from germline, CDR1 is SEHNR and CDR2 is FQNEAQ (reference sequence). The CDR3 DNA is TGTGCTGAAACCGACAGGGAATCTGGCGGCTACACCTTC. Translation gives CAETDRESGGYTF.

The CDR3 nucleotides are TGTGCCAGCAGTCTTAGCGGGAGACGGAATGAGCAGTTCTTC. Protein sequence: CASSLSGRRNEQFF. The rearrangement links TRBV28 to TRBJ2-1; TRBD2 aligns across 9 bases. The CDR3 runs to 14 residues. The ends lost 5 bases at V and 7 bases at J; junction bases unmatched: 6. Germline V gene data show CDR1 as MDHEN and CDR2 as SYDVKM. The full variable domain, rest sourced from reference TRBV28 and TRBJ2-1, is DVKVTQSSRYLVKRTGEKVFLECVQDMDHENMFWYRQDPGLGLRLIYFSYDVKMKEKGDIPEGYSVSREKKERFSLILESASTNQTSMYLCASSLSGRRNEQFFGPGTRLTVL.